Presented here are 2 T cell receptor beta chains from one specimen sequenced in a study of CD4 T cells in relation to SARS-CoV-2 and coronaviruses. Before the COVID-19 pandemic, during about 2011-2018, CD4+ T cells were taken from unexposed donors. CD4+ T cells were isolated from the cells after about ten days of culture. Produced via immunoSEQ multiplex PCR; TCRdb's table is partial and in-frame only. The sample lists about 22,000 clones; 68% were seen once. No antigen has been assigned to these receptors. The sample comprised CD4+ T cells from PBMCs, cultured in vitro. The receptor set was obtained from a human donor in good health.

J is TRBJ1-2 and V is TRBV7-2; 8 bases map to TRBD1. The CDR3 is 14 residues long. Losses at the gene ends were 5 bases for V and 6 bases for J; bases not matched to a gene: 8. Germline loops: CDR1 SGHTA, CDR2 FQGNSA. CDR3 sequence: CASSPGGQVHGYTF. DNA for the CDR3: TGTGCCAGCAGCCCAGGGGGACAGGTCCATGGCTACACCTTC.

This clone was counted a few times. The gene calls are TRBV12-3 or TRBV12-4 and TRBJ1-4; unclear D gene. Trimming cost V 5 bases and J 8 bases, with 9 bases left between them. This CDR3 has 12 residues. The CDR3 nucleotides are TGTGCCAGCAGTCGACCGGGCGAAAAACTGTTTTTT. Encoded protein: CASSRPGEKLFF.